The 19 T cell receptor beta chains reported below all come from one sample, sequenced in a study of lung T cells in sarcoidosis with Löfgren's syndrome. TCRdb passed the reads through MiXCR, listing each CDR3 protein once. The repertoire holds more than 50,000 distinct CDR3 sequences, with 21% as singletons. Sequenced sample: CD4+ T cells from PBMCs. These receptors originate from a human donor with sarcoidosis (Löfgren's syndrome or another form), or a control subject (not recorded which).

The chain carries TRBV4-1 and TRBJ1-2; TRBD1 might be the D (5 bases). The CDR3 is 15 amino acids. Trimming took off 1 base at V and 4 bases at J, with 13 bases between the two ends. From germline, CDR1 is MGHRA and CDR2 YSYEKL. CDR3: CASSQGQTGAYGYTF. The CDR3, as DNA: TGCGCCAGCAGCCAAGGACAGACCGGGGCCTATGGCTACACCTTC.

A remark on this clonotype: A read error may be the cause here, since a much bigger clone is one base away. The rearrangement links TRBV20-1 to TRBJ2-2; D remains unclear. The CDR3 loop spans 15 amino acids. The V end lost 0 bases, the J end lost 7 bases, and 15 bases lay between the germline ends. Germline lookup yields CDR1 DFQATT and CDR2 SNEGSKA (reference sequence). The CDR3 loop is CSARDIRRTGGELFF. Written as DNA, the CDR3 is TGCAGTGCTAGAGATATACGGAGAACGGGCGGGGAGCTGTTTTTT.

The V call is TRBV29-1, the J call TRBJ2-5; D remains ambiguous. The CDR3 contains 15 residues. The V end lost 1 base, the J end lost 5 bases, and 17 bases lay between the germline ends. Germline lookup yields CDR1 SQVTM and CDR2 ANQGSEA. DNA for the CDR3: TGCAGCGTTGAAGGTGTATCTAGTCTTTGGGAGACCCAGTACTTC. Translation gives CSVEGVSSLWETQYF.

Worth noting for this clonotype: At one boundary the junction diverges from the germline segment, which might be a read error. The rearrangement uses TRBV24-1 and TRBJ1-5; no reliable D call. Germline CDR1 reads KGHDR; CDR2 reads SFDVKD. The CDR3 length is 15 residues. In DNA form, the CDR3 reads TGTGCCACCGGTGATGCGACATCGGTCAATCAGCCCCAGCATTTT. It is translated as CATGDATSVNQPQHF.

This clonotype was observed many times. CDR3 residues: CASSFDGQVNTGELFF. The CDR3 DNA reads TGTGCCAGCAGCTTTGATGGTCAGGTCAACACCGGGGAGCTGTTTTTT. The J gene is TRBJ2-2, the V gene TRBV7-2; D uncertain. Trimming took off 3 bases at V and 2 bases at J, with 13 bases between the two ends. The CDR3 length is 16 residues. Per germline, CDR1 SGHTA and CDR2 FQGNSA. The full variable domain, rest sourced from reference TRBV7-2 and TRBJ2-2, is GAGVSQSPSNKVTEKGKDVELRCDPISGHTALYWYRQSLGQGLEFLIYFQGNSAPDKSGLPSDRFSAERTGGSVSTLTIQRTQQEDSAVYLCASSFDGQVNTGELFFGEGSRLTVL.

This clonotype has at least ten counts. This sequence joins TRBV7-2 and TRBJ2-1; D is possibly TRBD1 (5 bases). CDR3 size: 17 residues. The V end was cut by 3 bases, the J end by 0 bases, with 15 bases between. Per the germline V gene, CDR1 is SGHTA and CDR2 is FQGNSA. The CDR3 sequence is CASSFRRQLSSYNEQFF. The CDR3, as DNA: TGTGCCAGCAGCTTCCGTAGACAGCTAAGCTCCTACAATGAGCAGTTCTTC.

CDR3 bases: TGTGCCAGCAGCCAAGACCCGGGGCCTAAAGAGACCCAGTACTTC. Translation: CASSQDPGPKETQYF. The chain uses TRBV14 and TRBJ2-5, with D possibly being TRBD1 or TRBD2 (5 bases each). V lost 0 bases, J lost 3 bases, and 11 bases lay in between. Germline V gene sequence: CDR1 SGHDN, CDR2 FVKESK. The CDR3 loop spans 15 amino acids.

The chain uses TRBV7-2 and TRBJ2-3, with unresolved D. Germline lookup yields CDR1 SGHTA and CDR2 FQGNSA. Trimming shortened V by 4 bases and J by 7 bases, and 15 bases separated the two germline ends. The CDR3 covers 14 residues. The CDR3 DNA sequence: TGTGCCAGCAGCTCCCTCCCCCCGATAAATACGCAGTATTTT. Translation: CASSSLPPINTQYF.

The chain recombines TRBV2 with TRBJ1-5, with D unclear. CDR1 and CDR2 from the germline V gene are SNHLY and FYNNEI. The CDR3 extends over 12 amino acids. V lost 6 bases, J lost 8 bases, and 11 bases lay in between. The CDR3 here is CASSDGVKPQHF. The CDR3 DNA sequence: TGTGCCAGCAGCGACGGGGTTAAGCCCCAGCATTTT.

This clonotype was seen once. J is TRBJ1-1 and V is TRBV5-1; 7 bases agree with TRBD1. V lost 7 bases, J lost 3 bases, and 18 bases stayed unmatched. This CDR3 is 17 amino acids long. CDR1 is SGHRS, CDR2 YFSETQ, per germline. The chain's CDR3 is CASGWDTGTARHTEAFF. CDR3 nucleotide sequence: TGCGCCAGCGGCTGGGATACCGGGACAGCCCGACACACTGAAGCTTTCTTT.

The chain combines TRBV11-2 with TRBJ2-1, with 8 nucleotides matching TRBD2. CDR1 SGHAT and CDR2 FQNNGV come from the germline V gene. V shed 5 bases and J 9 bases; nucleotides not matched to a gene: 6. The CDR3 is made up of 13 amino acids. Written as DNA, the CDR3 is TGTGCCAGCAGCCCTCAAAGCGGGAGTGAGCAGTTCTTC. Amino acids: CASSPQSGSEQFF.

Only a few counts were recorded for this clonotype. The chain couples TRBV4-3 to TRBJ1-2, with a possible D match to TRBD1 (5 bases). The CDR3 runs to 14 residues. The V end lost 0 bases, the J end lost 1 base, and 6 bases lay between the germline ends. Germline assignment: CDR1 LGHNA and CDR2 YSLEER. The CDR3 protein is CASSQEQGNYGYTF. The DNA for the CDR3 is TGCGCCAGCAGCCAAGAGCAGGGTAACTATGGCTACACCTTC.

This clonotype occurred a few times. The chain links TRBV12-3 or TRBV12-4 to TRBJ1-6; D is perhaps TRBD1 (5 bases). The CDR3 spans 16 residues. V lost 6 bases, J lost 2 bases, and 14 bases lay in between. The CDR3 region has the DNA TGTGCCAGCAGCACAGGACGGGCCCCCTATAATTCACCCCTCCACTTT. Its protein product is CASSTGRAPYNSPLHF.

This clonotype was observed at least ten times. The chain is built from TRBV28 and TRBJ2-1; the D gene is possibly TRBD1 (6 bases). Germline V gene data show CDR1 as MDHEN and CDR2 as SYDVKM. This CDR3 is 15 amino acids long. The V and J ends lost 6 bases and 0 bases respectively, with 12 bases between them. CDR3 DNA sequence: TGTGCCAGCAGGAAACAGGGCCTCTCCTACAATGAGCAGTTCTTC. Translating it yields CASRKQGLSYNEQFF.

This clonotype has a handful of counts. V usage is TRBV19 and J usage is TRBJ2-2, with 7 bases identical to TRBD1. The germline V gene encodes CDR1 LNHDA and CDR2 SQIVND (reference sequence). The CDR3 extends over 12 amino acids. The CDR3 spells CAAGGFVGELFF. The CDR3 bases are TGTGCTGCAGGGGGATTCGTCGGGGAGCTGTTTTTT. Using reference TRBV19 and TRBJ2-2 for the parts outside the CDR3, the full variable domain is DGGITQSPKYLFRKEGQNVTLSCEQNLNHDAMYWYRQDPGQGLRLIYYSQIVNDFQKGDIAEGYSVSREKKESFPLTVTSAQKNPTAFYLCAAGGFVGELFFGEGSRLTVL.

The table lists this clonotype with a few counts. CDR3 sequence (DNA): TGTGCCATCAGCCCCACCCAGGGCGGGGAGCTGTTTTTT. It codes for CAISPTQGGELFF. This rearrangement joins TRBV10-3 to TRBJ2-2; D might be TRBD1 (5 bases). The length of the CDR3 is 13 residues. Germline V lookup: CDR1 ENHRY, CDR2 SYGVKD. V shed 6 bases and J shed 7 bases, with 12 bases lying between them.

The DNA for the CDR3 is TGTGCCAGTACGGGAGGGGGCGGTTGGAATGAGCAGTTCTTC. Its protein is CASTGGGGWNEQFF. The chain combines TRBV19 with TRBJ2-1; the D gene is possibly TRBD2 (8 bases). Trimming shortened V by 7 bases and J by 7 bases, and 17 bases separated the two germline ends. Germline CDR1 and CDR2: LNHDA and SQIVND (reference sequence). CDR3 size: 14 residues.

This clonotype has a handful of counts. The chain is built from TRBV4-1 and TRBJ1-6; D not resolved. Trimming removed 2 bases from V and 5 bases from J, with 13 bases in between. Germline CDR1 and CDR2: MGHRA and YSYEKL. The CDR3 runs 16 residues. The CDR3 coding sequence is TGCGCCAGCAGCCAAATAGGACGGGTCAATAATTCACCCCTCCACTTT. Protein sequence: CASSQIGRVNNSPLHF.

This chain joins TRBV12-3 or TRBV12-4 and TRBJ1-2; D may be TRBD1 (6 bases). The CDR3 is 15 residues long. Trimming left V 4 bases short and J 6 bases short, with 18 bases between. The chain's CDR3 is CASSSSGEMGNGYTF. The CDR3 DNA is TGTGCCAGCAGTTCCTCAGGGGAGATGGGGAATGGCTACACCTTC.